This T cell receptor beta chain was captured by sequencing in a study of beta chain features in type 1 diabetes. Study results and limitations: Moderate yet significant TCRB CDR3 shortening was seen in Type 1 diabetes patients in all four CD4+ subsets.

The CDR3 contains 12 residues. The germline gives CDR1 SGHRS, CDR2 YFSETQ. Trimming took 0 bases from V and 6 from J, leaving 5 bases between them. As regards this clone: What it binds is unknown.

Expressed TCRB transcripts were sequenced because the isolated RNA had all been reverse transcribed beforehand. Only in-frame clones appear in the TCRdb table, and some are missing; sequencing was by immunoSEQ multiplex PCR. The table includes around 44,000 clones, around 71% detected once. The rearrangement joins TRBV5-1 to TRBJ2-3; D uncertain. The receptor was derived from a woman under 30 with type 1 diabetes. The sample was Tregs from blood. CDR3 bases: TGCGCCAGCAGCTTGGAACTGGATACGCAGTATTTT. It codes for CASSLELDTQYF.